The 23 T cell receptor beta chains given below trace back to one sample, sequenced in a study of shared clonotypes between healthy human individuals. Sequenced by immunoSEQ multiplex PCR; TCRdb stores in-frame clones only, minus some. The profile covers about 2 million clones, with less than 95% appearing a single time and about 1.1% taken by the ten largest. Positive CCR7 selection of CD45RO-negative cells yielded the naive CD8 cells, and terminally differentiated effector memory CD45RA+ cells were excluded. Specimen: naive CD8+ T cells sorted from blood. The receptors stem from a man aged 18 to 30 in good health.

The chain has TRBV7-9 and TRBJ1-4; D perhaps matches TRBD1 (5 bases). CDR3 length: 14 residues. Per germline, CDR1 SEHNR and CDR2 FQNEAQ (reference sequence). Trimming left V 7 bases short and J 7 bases short, with 16 bases between. CDR3 DNA: TGTGCCAGCACTGGGGGGATCCTGGGTGAAAAACTGTTTTTT. Encoded protein: CASTGGILGEKLFF.

This chain uses TRBV28 with TRBJ2-2; 8 bases agree with TRBD2. V was clipped by 5 bases and J by 5 bases; unmatched bases: 1. Germline V gives CDR1 MDHEN, CDR2 SYDVKM. This CDR3 comprises 13 residues. The CDR3 loop reads CASSPSGTGELFF. CDR3 nucleotides: TGTGCCAGCAGTCCTAGCGGGACCGGGGAGCTGTTTTTT.

CDR3 DNA sequence: TGTGCCAGCAGCTTAGTGGGGACTAGCGGGACAGATACGCAGTATTTT. Amino acid sequence: CASSLVGTSGTDTQYF. This chain links TRBV7-9 with TRBJ2-3; 12 bases are shared with TRBD2. The trim removed 1 base at V and 3 bases at J, leaving 2 bases unmatched. The CDR3 is made up of 16 amino acids. Germline CDR1 SEHNR, CDR2 FQNEAQ (reference sequence).

This chain links TRBV29-1 with TRBJ1-1; weak D call: TRBD1 (6 bases). Trimming stripped 7 bases from V and 6 bases from J, with 15 bases between. CDR3 size: 12 residues. Looked up from germline, CDR1 is SQVTM and CDR2 is ANQGSEA. CDR3 in DNA: TGCAGCGCCGAAGGCAGGGGCGCTGAAGCTTTCTTT. Its translation: CSAEGRGAEAFF. The whole variable domain, remainder taken from reference TRBV29-1 and TRBJ1-1, is SAVISQKPSRDICQRGTSLTIQCQVDSQVTMMFWYRQQPGQSLTLIATANQGSEATYESGFVIDKFPISRPNLTFSTLTVSNMSPEDSSIYLCSAEGRGAEAFFGQGTRLTVV.

The chain joins TRBV4-3 to TRBJ2-7; no definite D call. V was clipped by 0 bases and J by 3 bases, with 12 bases between them. Germline CDR1 is LGHNA and CDR2 is YSLEER. The CDR3 spans 15 residues. CDR3 coding DNA: TGCGCCAGCAGCCAAGATAGTACAAATTTCTACGAGCAGTACTTC. It specifies CASSQDSTNFYEQYF.

The chain employs TRBV9 and TRBJ1-2; the D gene is possibly TRBD1 (6 bases). There are 15 residues in the CDR3. Trimming left V 0 bases short and J 4 bases short, with 13 bases between. Germline V gives CDR1 SGDLS, CDR2 YYNGEE. The CDR3 DNA follows: TGTGCCAGCAGCGTAGCTGGGGGGCTAGGCTATGGCTACACCTTC. Protein product: CASSVAGGLGYGYTF.

In this sample, this clone turned up once. The chain recombines TRBV7-6 with TRBJ2-3; weak D call: TRBD2 (6 bases). This CDR3 is built from 15 residues. Germline CDR1 and CDR2: SGHVS and FNYEAQ. V was clipped by 0 bases and J by 4 bases, with 11 bases between them. In nucleotides, the CDR3 is TGTGCCAGCAGCTTAGCCGGAGGGACCGCAGATACGCAGTATTTT. Protein: CASSLAGGTADTQYF.

This clone came up once. This specimen includes other DNA sequences encoding the same CDR3. This chain uses TRBV9 with TRBJ2-2; D is unclear. The V gene's germline CDR1 is SGDLS and CDR2 YYNGEE. This CDR3 region has 13 residues. V was cut by 0 bases and J by 6 bases, with 6 bases left in between. For the CDR3, the DNA is TGTGCCAGCAGCGTAGTTGGTGCCGGGGAGCTGTTTTTT. It encodes CASSVVGAGELFF.

As concerns this clone: Other DNA variants within this sample encode the same CDR3. The chain is built from TRBV11-2 and TRBJ2-7, with no clear D. Germline loops: CDR1 SGHAT, CDR2 FQNNGV. This CDR3 comprises 14 residues. The ends were cut back, 0 bases at V and 2 bases at J, with 8 bases in the middle. The CDR3 sequence is CASSLEAGTYEQYF. CDR3 nucleotides: TGTGCCAGCAGCTTAGAAGCTGGGACCTACGAGCAGTACTTC.

This chain uses TRBV21-1 with TRBJ1-6. TRBV21-1 is assigned pseudogene status. The CDR3 extends over 16 amino acids. This chain's CDR3 is CASSKVGGVDNSPLHF. In DNA form, the CDR3 reads TGTGCCAGCAGCAAAGTAGGAGGGGTCGATAATTCACCCCTCCACTTT.

This clone came up once. V usage is TRBV7-6 and J usage is TRBJ2-7; 9 nucleotides agree with TRBD1. Germline lookup yields CDR1 SGHVS and CDR2 FNYEAQ. This CDR3 is 16 amino acids long. V shed 0 bases, J shed 6 bases, and the junction held 9 bases outside the gene matches. The CDR3 loop is CASSLAAWGTGSEQYF. CDR3 nucleotides: TGTGCCAGCAGCTTAGCGGCGTGGGGGACAGGGTCCGAGCAGTACTTC.

The chain has TRBV2 and TRBJ2-7; 9 nucleotides match TRBD2. The germline gives CDR1 SNHLY, CDR2 FYNNEI. This CDR3 has 16 residues. V lost 3 bases, J lost 2 bases, and 8 bases stayed unmatched. The CDR3 is CASSDSSGEITYEQYF. In DNA, the CDR3 is TGTGCCAGCAGTGACTCTAGCGGGGAAATTACCTACGAGCAGTACTTC. The full variable domain, its missing parts supplied by reference TRBV2 and TRBJ2-7, is EPEVTQTPSHQVTQMGQEVILRCVPISNHLYFYWYRQILGQKVEFLVSFYNNEISEKSEIFDDQFSVERPDGSNFTLKIRSTKLEDSAMYFCASSDSSGEITYEQYFGPGTRLTVT.

J is TRBJ1-5 and V is TRBV28, with D unresolved. The CDR3 is 12 amino acids. V was clipped by 6 bases and J by 7 bases, with 10 bases between them. CDR1 is MDHEN and CDR2 is SYDVKM in the germline V gene. This CDR3 reads CASRPGEQPQHF. CDR3 DNA: TGTGCCAGCAGGCCGGGAGAACAGCCCCAGCATTTT.

About this clone: The sample contains more than one DNA sequence encoding this CDR3. The rearrangement joins TRBV27 to TRBJ1-1, with D hard to call. Germline-derived CDR1 and CDR2 are MNHEY and SMNVEV (reference sequence). The V end was cut by 2 bases, the J end by 0 bases, with 4 bases between. The CDR3 covers 13 residues. The CDR3 here is CASSLGMNTEAFF. The CDR3 DNA reads as TGTGCCAGCAGTTTAGGCATGAACACTGAAGCTTTCTTT.

The chain links TRBV7-6 to TRBJ1-1, with D uncertain. V was clipped by 1 base and J by 0 bases, with 12 bases between them. Germline CDR1 SGHVS, CDR2 FNYEAQ. The CDR3 is made up of 16 amino acids. CDR3 bases: TGTGCCAGCAGCTTAGACGCGGAAGGAGTGAACACTGAAGCTTTCTTT. Residues: CASSLDAEGVNTEAFF.

This clone showed up just a few times. The chain links TRBV29-1 to TRBJ1-1; no definite D call. V gave up 7 bases and J gave up 1 base, with 10 bases separating them. The CDR3 sequence is 12 residues long. From germline, CDR1 is SQVTM and CDR2 ANQGSEA. CDR3 coding DNA: TGCAGCGCCCTGCCACAGAACACTGAAGCTTTCTTT. It specifies CSALPQNTEAFF.

V usage is TRBV6-1 and J usage is TRBJ2-1; TRBD2 might be the D (5 bases). Deletions cut 6 bases from V and 9 bases from J, with 9 bases between. The CDR3 covers 11 residues. Germline CDR1 and CDR2: MNHNS and SASEGT. The DNA for the CDR3 is TGTGCCAGCAGCGGGGTGTCTGAGCAGTTCTTC. Residues: CASSGVSEQFF.

As regards this clone: The sample has other DNA sequences that encode this CDR3 too. The gene calls are TRBV9 and TRBJ2-7; D remains ambiguous. Per germline, CDR1 SGDLS and CDR2 YYNGEE. The CDR3 has 14 residues. V lost 0 bases, J lost 2 bases, and 9 bases lay in between. The CDR3 region has the DNA TGTGCCAGCAGCGTAGAGGACGGTACCTACGAGCAGTACTTC. Its protein is CASSVEDGTYEQYF.

The J gene is TRBJ2-7, the V gene TRBV4-1; 10 bases are shared with TRBD2. Trimming took 0 bases from V and 1 from J; bases not matched to a gene: 12. The CDR3 is 19 residues long. Per germline, CDR1 MGHRA and CDR2 YSYEKL. The CDR3 DNA reads TGCGCCAGCAGCCAAGAGCCTGGGACTAGCGAATCTAGATCCTACGAGCAGTACTTC. Residues: CASSQEPGTSESRSYEQYF.

The chain carries TRBV2 and TRBJ1-2; 11 nucleotides agree with TRBD1. Germline V gene data show CDR1 as SNHLY and CDR2 as FYNNEI. CDR3 length equals 15 residues. J was trimmed by 3 bases and V by 3 bases; bases with no gene match: 3. The CDR3 region is CASSEGQGEDYGYTF. In DNA form, the CDR3 reads TGTGCCAGCAGTGAGGGACAGGGGGAAGACTATGGCTACACCTTC.

The chain links TRBV30 to TRBJ1-1; TRBD1 is a possible D gene (6 bases). Trimming pared 2 bases from V and 2 bases from J, leaving 12 bases between. Germline V lookup: CDR1 GTSNPN, CDR2 SVGIG (reference sequence). The CDR3 is 14 residues long. The CDR3: CAWSILQGNTEAFF. The CDR3 DNA reads as TGTGCCTGGAGTATATTACAGGGAAACACTGAAGCTTTCTTT.

The genes are TRBV27 and TRBJ2-7; 7 nucleotides line up with TRBD1. The CDR3 is made up of 15 amino acids. The V segment lost 5 bases and the J segment 4 bases; nucleotides outside the gene matches: 11. Germline CDR1 reads MNHEY; CDR2 reads SMNVEV (reference sequence). CDR3 in amino acids: CASSVMGTDYYEQYF. CDR3 sequence (DNA): TGTGCCAGCAGTGTGATGGGGACAGACTATTACGAGCAGTACTTC.

The chain couples TRBV19 to TRBJ2-7, with D possibly called TRBD1 or TRBD2 (5 bases each). The CDR3 has 15 amino acids. Between the trimmed V and J ends, which lost 4 bases and 0 bases, there was a span of 13 bases. CDR1 is LNHDA and CDR2 is SQIVND in the germline V gene (reference sequence). CDR3: CASSTGAGASYEQYF. DNA for the CDR3: TGTGCCAGTAGTACCGGGGCGGGCGCCTCCTACGAGCAGTACTTC.